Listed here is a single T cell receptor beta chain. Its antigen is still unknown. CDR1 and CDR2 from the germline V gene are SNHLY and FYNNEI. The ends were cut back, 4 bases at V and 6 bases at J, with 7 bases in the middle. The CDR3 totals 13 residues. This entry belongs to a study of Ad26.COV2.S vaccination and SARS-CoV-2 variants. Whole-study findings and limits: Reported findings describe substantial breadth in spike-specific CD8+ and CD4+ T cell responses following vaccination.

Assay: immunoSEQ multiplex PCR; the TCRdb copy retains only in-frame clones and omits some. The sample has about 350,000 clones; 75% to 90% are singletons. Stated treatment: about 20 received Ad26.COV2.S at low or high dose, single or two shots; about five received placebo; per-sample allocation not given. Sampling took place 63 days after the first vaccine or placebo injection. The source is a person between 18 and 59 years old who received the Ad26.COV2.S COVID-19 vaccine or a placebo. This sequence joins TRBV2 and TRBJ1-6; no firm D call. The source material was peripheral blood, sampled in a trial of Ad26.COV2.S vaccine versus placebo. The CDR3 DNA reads TGTGCCAGCAGTGTTAGCCCTAATTCACCCCTCCACTTT. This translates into CASSVSPNSPLHF.